These T cell receptor beta chains were read from a single sample in a study of cytomegalovirus exposure and HLA in healthy donors. Only in-frame clones appear in the TCRdb table, and some are missing; sequencing was by immunoSEQ multiplex PCR. The top ten clones hold roughly 2% of a sample with hundreds of thousands of clones, around 79% of them seen once. Sequenced input: PBMCs. These TCRs come from a man aged 18 to 35 in good health and CMV-seronegative. Both conserved end residues are part of each CDR3. Each record gives: CDR3 DNA, CDR3 protein, clone size, J gene, V gene, D gene. D genes are given only for firm matches. Size values are once, few and many counts, or a class for expanded clones, and some rows have none.

TGTGCCAGTAGTATTTCTAGTAGTCTCACAGATACGCAGTATTTT	CASSISSSLTDTQYF	NA	TRBJ2-3	TRBV19	NA
TGTGCCAGCAGCTTCTTTGGCGGGGCCCAAGAGACCCAGTACTTC	CASSFFGGAQETQYF	NA	TRBJ2-5	TRBV5-8	NA
TGTGCCAGCCGCCGGACGGGATCCTACGAGCAGTACTTC	CASRRTGSYEQYF	once	TRBJ2-7	TRBV28	NA
TGCAGCGTCCAACAGGGCTACGAGCAGTACTTC	CSVQQGYEQYF	NA	TRBJ2-7	TRBV29-1	NA
TGTGCCAGTAGTACCGGGACAGGGGTTGTTCAGCCCCAGCATTTT	CASSTGTGVVQPQHF	NA	TRBJ1-5	TRBV19	TRBD1
TGTGCCAGCAGCCCTGGAACAGGATTGGGCACTGAAGCTTTCTTT	CASSPGTGLGTEAFF	NA	TRBJ1-1	TRBV5-6	NA
TGTTCCAGCAGCCCACAGGGTCATGGCTACACCTTC	CSSSPQGHGYTF	NA	TRBJ1-2	TRBV7-9	NA
TGTGCCAGCAGCTCGTACCCGGGACAGGGGAGGGACGAGCAGTACTTC	CASSSYPGQGRDEQYF	once	TRBJ2-7	TRBV7-2	TRBD1
TGTGCCAGCAAAATACCGGGGGGGAACACTGAAGCTTTCTTT	CASKIPGGNTEAFF	few	TRBJ1-1	TRBV6-1	NA
TGTGCCAGCACCCCGCAACTCACAGGGTATCAGCCCCAGCATTTT	CASTPQLTGYQPQHF	few	TRBJ1-5	TRBV5-8	NA
TGTGCCAGCAGCCTATTGAACCGAGAGACCCAGTACTTC	CASSLLNRETQYF	once	TRBJ2-5	TRBV7-9	NA
TGTGCCAGCAGTTCATCAGCGGCCTACAATGAGCAGTTCTTC	CASSSSAAYNEQFF	NA	TRBJ2-1	TRBV28	NA
TGTGCCAGCAGCCTGGCGACTAGCGGGGGAAACAATGAGCAGTTCTTC	CASSLATSGGNNEQFF	NA	TRBJ2-1	TRBV11-3	TRBD2
TGTGCTAGCAGCTCCATCCAAGAGACCCAGTACTTC	CASSSIQETQYF	NA	TRBJ2-5	TRBV7-7	NA
TGCGCCAGCAGCCCAGCCGGCGGGGGGGAGAATGAAAAACTGTTTTTT	CASSPAGGGENEKLFF	NA	TRBJ1-4	TRBV4-1	NA
TGTGCCAGTAGTATAGCCCGGACTAGCAGGATTGAGACGCAGTATTTT	CASSIARTSRIETQYF	NA	TRBJ2-3	TRBV19	TRBD2
TGTGCCAGCAGTGATAGGTTAACGGGCGGCCCGGGACAGCCTAACTATGGCTACACCTTC	CASSDRLTGGPGQPNYGYTF	NA	TRBJ1-2	TRBV6-1	TRBD1
TGCGCCAGCCCACGTGAAGCAGGGGATATAGATACGCAGTATTTT	CASPREAGDIDTQYF	NA	TRBJ2-3	TRBV5-1	NA
TGTGCCAGTAGTACGGACAGTTCCTACAATGAGCAGTTCTTC	CASSTDSSYNEQFF	NA	TRBJ2-1	TRBV19	NA
TGTGCCAGCACCCCAGGACAGCCTGAGAACACCGGGGAGCTGTTTTTT	CASTPGQPENTGELFF	once	TRBJ2-2	TRBV21-1	NA
TGTGCCAGCAGCCTGGGACCTAAGACAGCAACGAACACCGGGGAGCTGTTTTTT	CASSLGPKTATNTGELFF	NA	TRBJ2-2	TRBV5-5	NA
TGTGCCAGCAGGTCAGAGTCCCGGGGAGCCAAAAACATTCAGTACTTC	CASRSESRGAKNIQYF	NA	TRBJ2-4	TRBV7-3	NA
TGTGCCAGTAGAACACAGGGCTTGGACACTGAAGCTTTCTTT	CASRTQGLDTEAFF	once	TRBJ1-1	TRBV19	NA
TGTGCCAGCAGCCCAGGACAGGGTCCCCCACTTGGCTACACCTTC	CASSPGQGPPLGYTF	NA	TRBJ1-2	TRBV4-2	TRBD1
TGTGCCAGCAGCTTGGCCCTAGCGGGAAGGTACAATGAGCAGTTCTTC	CASSLALAGRYNEQFF	once	TRBJ2-1	TRBV5-6	TRBD2
TGTGCCAGCAGCTTAGTTCAGGGGCATGGCTACACCTTC	CASSLVQGHGYTF	NA	TRBJ1-2	TRBV11-2	NA
TGTGCCAGCTCACCACCAGGAGATAGCAATCAGCCCCAGCATTTT	CASSPPGDSNQPQHF	once	TRBJ1-5	TRBV18	NA
TGTGCCAGCAGTTTTTTTAGCGGCTCCGCGGACGAGCAGTACTTC	CASSFFSGSADEQYF	few	TRBJ2-7	TRBV27	NA
TGTGCCAGCAGTTTAAGTTGGGACAGGGGAAACTATGGCTACACCTTC	CASSLSWDRGNYGYTF	once	TRBJ1-2	TRBV27	TRBD1
TGTGCCAGCAGTCGGCGGGGAGGGAGCTCCTACGAGCAGTACTTC	CASSRRGGSSYEQYF	NA	TRBJ2-7	TRBV28	TRBD2
TGCAGCGTTGTAGGCCAGGGGGGTACTGAAGCTTTCTTT	CSVVGQGGTEAFF	NA	TRBJ1-1	TRBV29-1	TRBD1
TGTGCCTGGGGGAGGACAGGGGGGACTGAAGCTTTCTTT	CAWGRTGGTEAFF	NA	TRBJ1-1	TRBV30	TRBD1
TGTGCCTGGAGTCTTCGGGCAGGGGCAGGCGAGACCCAGTACTTC	CAWSLRAGAGETQYF	NA	TRBJ2-5	TRBV30	NA
TGCGCCAGCAGCTTCCAGAATCAAGAGACCCAGTACTTC	CASSFQNQETQYF	NA	TRBJ2-5	TRBV5-1	NA
TGTGCCAGCAGTTACTCGGGGGCGGGAGAGACCCAGTACTTC	CASSYSGAGETQYF	few	TRBJ2-5	TRBV6-5	NA
TGTGCCCCGCGGGGACAGGGTGGGTACGAGCAGTACTTC	CAPRGQGGYEQYF	NA	TRBJ2-7	TRBV9	TRBD1
TGTGCCAGCAGTTACGGCGGCGTTAGTAATGAAAAACTGTTTTTT	CASSYGGVSNEKLFF	NA	TRBJ1-4	TRBV6-5	NA
TGTGCCAGCAGAGTAATGAGCAACACCGGGGAGCTGTTTTTT	CASRVMSNTGELFF	once	TRBJ2-2	TRBV11-1	NA
TGTGCCAGCTCACCGGGACAGGAGAACACTGAAGCTTTCTTT	CASSPGQENTEAFF	NA	TRBJ1-1	TRBV18	TRBD1
TGTGCCAGCACTGATTACAGGGGAGCGTCGGAAAAACTGTTTTTT	CASTDYRGASEKLFF	few	TRBJ1-4	TRBV6-1	TRBD1
TGTGCCAGGGGAGGGGGGACTAGCGGCCCCCACGAGCAGTACTTC	CARGGGTSGPHEQYF	NA	TRBJ2-7	TRBV6-4	TRBD2